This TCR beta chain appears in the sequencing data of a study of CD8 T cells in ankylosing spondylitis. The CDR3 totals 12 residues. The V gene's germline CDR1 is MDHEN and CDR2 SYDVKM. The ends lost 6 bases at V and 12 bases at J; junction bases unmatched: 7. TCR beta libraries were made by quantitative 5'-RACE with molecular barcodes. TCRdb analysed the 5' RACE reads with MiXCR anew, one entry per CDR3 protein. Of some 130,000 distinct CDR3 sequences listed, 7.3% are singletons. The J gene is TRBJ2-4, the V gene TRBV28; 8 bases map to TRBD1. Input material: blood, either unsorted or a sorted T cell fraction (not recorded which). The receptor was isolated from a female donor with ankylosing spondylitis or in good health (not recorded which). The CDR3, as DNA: TGTGCCAGCAGCTCGACAGGGGCGAATCAGTACTTC. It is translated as CASSSTGANQYF.